Listed here are 3 T cell receptor beta chains from one sample, sequenced in a study of T-cell reconstitution after alpha-beta-depleted transplantation in children. Library preparation (for TCRbeta) was performed with unique molecular identifiers. In TCRdb, the PCR reads were re-called with MiXCR into one record per CDR3 protein. There are 700,000 to 950,000 distinct CDR3 sequences in the sample; roughly 15% occur only once, and about 5% lies in the top ten. This specimen consisted of PBMCs, mostly from graft donor cells, obtained 360 days after TCRalphabeta/CD19-depleted stem cell transplant. Receptors originate from a male patient younger than 18 who had a stem cell transplant for acute lymphoblastic leukemia, so the T cells may come from the graft donor.

This clonotype was seen a handful of times. The chain combines TRBV5-1 with TRBJ2-3, with TRBD2 matching over 8 bases. V lost 0 bases and J lost 3; bases outside the gene matches: 9. Germline assignment: CDR1 SGHRS and CDR2 YFSETQ. The CDR3 contains 17 residues. CDR3 in amino acids: CASSLEPSGSLTDTQYF. The DNA of the CDR3 is TGCGCCAGCAGCTTGGAGCCTAGCGGGTCCCTTACAGATACGCAGTATTTT.

The table lists this clonotype with a few counts. This sequence joins TRBV7-2 and TRBJ2-1, with 8 bases that match TRBD2. This CDR3 comprises 13 residues. J was trimmed by 15 bases and V by 6 bases; bases with no gene match: 13. Germline loops: CDR1 SGHTA, CDR2 FQGNSA. The CDR3 DNA sequence: TGTGCCAGCAGTTCCGACAGCGGGAGTAGGGCGTTCTTC. Translation gives CASSSDSGSRAFF.

The rearrangement uses TRBV5-1 and TRBJ2-7, with D unclear. V was clipped by 2 bases and J by 3 bases, with 12 bases between them. The germline gives CDR1 SGHRS, CDR2 YFSETQ. The CDR3 spans 14 residues. This chain's CDR3 is CASSLTETNYEQYF. The CDR3 DNA sequence: TGCGCCAGCAGCTTAACAGAGACAAACTACGAGCAGTACTTC.